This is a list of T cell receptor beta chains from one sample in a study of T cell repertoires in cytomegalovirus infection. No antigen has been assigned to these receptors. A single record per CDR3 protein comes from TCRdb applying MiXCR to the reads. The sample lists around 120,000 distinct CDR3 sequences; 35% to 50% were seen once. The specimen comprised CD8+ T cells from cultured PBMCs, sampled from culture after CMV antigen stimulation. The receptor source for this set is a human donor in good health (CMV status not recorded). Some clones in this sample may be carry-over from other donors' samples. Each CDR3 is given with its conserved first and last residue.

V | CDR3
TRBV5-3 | CASSLRQGSYEQYF
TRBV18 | CASSADREAYNSPLHF
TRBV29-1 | CSVDGLAGGPGSYNEQFF
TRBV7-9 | CASSPEGVATDTQYF
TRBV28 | CASSPTGQGYEQYF
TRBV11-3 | CASSSYGVNTGELFF
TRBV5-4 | CASSLENIRNNEQFF
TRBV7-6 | CASSLGAYNEQFF
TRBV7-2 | CASSLNGPGSNQPQHF
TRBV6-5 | CASSYGGGASYEQYF